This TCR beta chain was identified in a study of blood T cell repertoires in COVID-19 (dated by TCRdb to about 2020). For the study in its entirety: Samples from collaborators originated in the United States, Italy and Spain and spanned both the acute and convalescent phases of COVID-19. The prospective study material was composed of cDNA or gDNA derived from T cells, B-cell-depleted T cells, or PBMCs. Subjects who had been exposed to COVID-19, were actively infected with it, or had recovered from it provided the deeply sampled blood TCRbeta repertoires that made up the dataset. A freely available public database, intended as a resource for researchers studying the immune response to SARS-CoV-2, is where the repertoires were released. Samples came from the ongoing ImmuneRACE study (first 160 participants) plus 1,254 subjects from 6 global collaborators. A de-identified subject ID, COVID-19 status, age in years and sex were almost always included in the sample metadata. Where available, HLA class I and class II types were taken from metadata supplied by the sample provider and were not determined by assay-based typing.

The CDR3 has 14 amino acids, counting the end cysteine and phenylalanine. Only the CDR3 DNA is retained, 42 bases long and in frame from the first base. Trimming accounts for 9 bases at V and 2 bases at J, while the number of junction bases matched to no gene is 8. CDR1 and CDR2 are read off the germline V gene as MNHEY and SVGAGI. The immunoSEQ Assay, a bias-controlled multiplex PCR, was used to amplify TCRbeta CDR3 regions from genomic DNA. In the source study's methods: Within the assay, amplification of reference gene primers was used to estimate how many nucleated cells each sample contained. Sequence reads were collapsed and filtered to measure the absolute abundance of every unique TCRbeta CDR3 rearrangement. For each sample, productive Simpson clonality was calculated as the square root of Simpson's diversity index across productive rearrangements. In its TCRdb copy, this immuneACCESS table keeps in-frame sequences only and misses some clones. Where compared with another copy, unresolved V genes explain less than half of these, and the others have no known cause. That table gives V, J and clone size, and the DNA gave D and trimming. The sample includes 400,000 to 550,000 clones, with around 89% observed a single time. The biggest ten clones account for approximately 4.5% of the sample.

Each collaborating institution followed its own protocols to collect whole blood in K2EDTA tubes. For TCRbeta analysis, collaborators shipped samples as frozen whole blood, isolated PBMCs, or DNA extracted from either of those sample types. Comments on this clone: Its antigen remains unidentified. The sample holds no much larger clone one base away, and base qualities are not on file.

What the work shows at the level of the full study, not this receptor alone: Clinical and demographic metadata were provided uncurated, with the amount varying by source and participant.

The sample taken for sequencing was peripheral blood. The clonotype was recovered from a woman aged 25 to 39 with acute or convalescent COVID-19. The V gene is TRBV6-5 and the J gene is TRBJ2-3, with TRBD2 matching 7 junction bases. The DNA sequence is TGTGCCAGTCCGAGCGGGGCCCTCACAGATACGCAGTATTTT. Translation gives CASPSGALTDTQYF.